This T cell receptor beta chain was obtained from a study of CD8 T cells in ankylosing spondylitis. V dropped 6 bases and J dropped 1 base, with 9 bases sitting between them. CDR1 and CDR2 from the germline V gene are SSHAT and FNYEAQ (reference sequence). CDR3 length equals 14 residues. TCRdb called the 5' RACE reads again in MiXCR, with one record for every CDR3 protein. The table shows around 90,000 distinct CDR3 sequences, with 25% to 35% occurring only once. V and J are TRBV7-7 and TRBJ2-2, with D perhaps TRBD2 (5 bases). Sequenced: blood, either unsorted or a sorted T cell fraction (not recorded which). The clonotype comes from a male donor with ankylosing spondylitis or in good health (not recorded which). The CDR3 region is CASRTGLNTGELFF. CDR3 bases: TGTGCCAGCAGGACGGGGTTGAACACCGGGGAGCTGTTTTTT.